What follows describes a single TCR beta chain. What it recognizes is unknown. Compared with germline, one end of the junction differs, possibly owing to a read error. At the DNA level, this CDR3 is encoded by other sequences in the same sample as well. Into CD45RA+ naive and CD45RA-negative memory subsets, the CD4+ cells were split. This CDR3 has 15 amino acids. CDR1 and CDR2 (germline): SQVTM, ANQGSEA. The data originate from a study of shared clonotypes between healthy human individuals. Looking at the study overall: Each donor had three CD4 naive, three CD4 memory, two CD8 naive and one CD8 memory plate.

Study-level results: Clonotype sharing levels among donors were expected to vary with sequencing depth. Of the naive CD4 clonotypes, approximately 5% were shared across a handful of donors.

Libraries were prepared by immunoSEQ multiplex PCR; TCRdb keeps only in-frame clonotypes and omits some of them. The sample records under 200,000 clones, around 93% being singletons. The sequence derives from a woman in her 30s in good health. Sequencing was done on a sample of naive CD4+ T cells sorted from blood. Subset reported: CD45RA+ positively selected. This chain uses TRBV29-1 with TRBJ2-6; 9 positions match TRBD1. The CDR3 region is CSAGTGRTGANVLTF. In nucleotides, the CDR3 is TGTAGCGCAGGGACAGGGAGAACTGGGGCCAACGTCCTGACTTTC.